The 10 T cell receptor beta chains below all came from one sample that was sequenced in a study of a mutant IDH1 vaccine in newly diagnosed glioma. TCRdb's copy holds only in-frame clones and misses some; the assay was immunoSEQ multiplex PCR. The sample has 50,000 to 75,000 clones; 75% to 95% are singletons. Time point of the sample: baseline, week 1 (first vaccination visit). Treatment meaning: pre-vaccination baseline after standard-of-care therapy. The starting material was PBMCs, obtained from a glioma patient treated with radiotherapy, temozolomide or both. These receptors were collected from a man in his fifties or sixties with glioma.

V is TRBV12-5 and J is TRBJ1-2; D not certain. Trimming stripped 5 bases from V and 5 bases from J, with 12 bases between. The CDR3 totals 13 residues. Germline V gene data show CDR1 as LGHNT and CDR2 as FRNRAP. The chain's CDR3 is CASGPSGDYGYTF. The CDR3 region has the DNA TGTGCTAGTGGTCCCTCGGGCGATTATGGCTACACCTTC.

The chain uses TRBV10-1 and TRBJ2-4; the D call may be TRBD1 or TRBD2 (5 bases each). The V gene's germline CDR1 is WNHNN and CDR2 SYGVQD (reference sequence). This CDR3 is built from 14 residues. Trimming pared 3 bases from V and 2 bases from J, leaving 8 bases between. Written as DNA, the CDR3 is TGCGCCAGCAGTGATGGGGGATCCAAAAACATTCAGTACTTC. Its protein product is CASSDGGSKNIQYF.

The CDR3, as DNA: TGTGCCAGCCGACTAGCGGGGGGGCATGAGCAGTTCTTC. Protein product: CASRLAGGHEQFF. This chain connects TRBV27 to TRBJ2-1; 14 bases match TRBD2. Unmatched junction bases numbered 2, after V lost 8 bases and J lost 8 bases. Germline V gives CDR1 MNHEY, CDR2 SMNVEV (reference sequence). This CDR3 has 13 amino acids.

This chain uses TRBV28 with TRBJ1-4, with TRBD1 identical over 8 bases. Germline lookup yields CDR1 MDHEN and CDR2 SYDVKM. CDR3 length: 14 residues. With V trimmed by 8 bases and J by 7 bases, 9 bases remained unmatched. The CDR3 region has the DNA TGTGCCAGCGGCGAGACAGGGACAGGTGAAAAACTGTTTTTT. This gives the protein CASGETGTGEKLFF.

This sequence joins TRBV28 and TRBJ2-7; D unresolved. Per the germline V gene, CDR1 is MDHEN and CDR2 is SYDVKM. V lost 4 bases and J 4 bases, leaving 11 bases between the germline ends. This CDR3 contains 13 residues. The CDR3 here is CASSSDQYYEQYF. The DNA for the CDR3 is TGTGCCAGCAGTTCGGACCAATATTACGAGCAGTACTTC.

The chain is built from TRBV7-9 and TRBJ2-6; no firm D call. The CDR3 consists of 13 residues. Germline V CDR1 and CDR2: SEHNR, FQNEAQ (reference sequence). V lost 10 bases and J lost 4, with 11 bases in between. The CDR3: CATSSSGANVLTF. DNA for the CDR3: TGTGCCACCTCAAGTTCAGGGGCCAACGTCCTGACTTTC.

The chain couples TRBV7-9 to TRBJ2-5, with a weak D call TRBD2 (5 bases). This CDR3 contains 14 residues. V dropped 3 bases and J dropped 4 bases, with 12 bases sitting between them. CDR1 and CDR2 (germline): SEHNR, FQNEAQ (reference sequence). The CDR3 region is CASSFGRAGETQYF. CDR3 DNA: TGTGCCAGCAGCTTTGGTCGGGCGGGAGAGACCCAGTACTTC.

The rearrangement joins TRBV10-3 to TRBJ2-7, with TRBD2 identical over 16 bases. J was trimmed by 1 base and V by 5 bases; bases with no gene match: 8. The CDR3 loop spans 18 amino acids. Germline V gene lookup returns CDR1 ENHRY and CDR2 SYGVKD. CDR3 nucleotide sequence: TGTGCCATCAGTCCGGCCGGGACTAGCGGGAGGGTGTCCTACGAGCAGTACTTC. This translates into CAISPAGTSGRVSYEQYF.

This chain connects TRBV5-8 to TRBJ2-3, with unresolved D. Trimming left V 6 bases short and J 0 bases short, with 8 bases between. This CDR3 spans 13 amino acids. Per germline, CDR1 SGHTS and CDR2 YDEGEE. The CDR3 sequence is CASTHRSTDTQYF. The DNA of the CDR3 is TGTGCCAGCACCCACCGCAGCACAGATACGCAGTATTTT.

The genes are TRBV4-1 and TRBJ2-7; no firm D call. CDR1 MGHRA and CDR2 YSYEKL come from the germline V gene. V was clipped by 0 bases and J by 4 bases, with 7 bases between them. This CDR3 is built from 13 residues. The CDR3 loop is CASSQDLEYEQYF. DNA of the CDR3: TGCGCCAGCAGCCAAGACCTAGAGTACGAGCAGTACTTC.